This paragraph reports one T cell receptor (beta chain). Antigen specificity is unknown. This entry comes from a study of blood T cells in healthy people across ages. Study conclusions and caveats: PBMCs left unsorted prevented a conclusive naive versus antigen-experienced comparison. Diversity was higher, and naive CD4+ cells more numerous, in long-lived donors than in aged donors.

A second PCR of 7 to 11 cycles used a sample-barcoded 5' primer and a J-beta primer mix. Each CDR3 protein gets one entry after TCRdb re-called the 5' RACE reads with MiXCR. The sample yields roughly 800,000 distinct CDR3 sequences, roughly 64% seen once. The authors drew around 11 milliliters of peripheral blood from each donor. V was pared by 0 bases and J by 5 bases, with 8 bases between. Germline-derived CDR1 and CDR2 are DFQATT and SNEGSKA (reference sequence). The CDR3 contains 12 residues. The receptor was isolated from a man under 40 in good health. Sequencing was performed on blood. The chain recombines TRBV20-1 with TRBJ2-7, with D possibly TRBD2 on 6 matching bases. The CDR3 is CSARETSNEQYF. In DNA, the CDR3 is TGCAGTGCTAGAGAGACTAGTAACGAGCAGTACTTC.